A single sample gave rise to the 23 T cell receptor beta chains below, sequenced in a study of cytomegalovirus exposure and HLA in healthy donors. PCR involved 60 Vbeta and 13 Jbeta primers. TCRdb's table, derived via immunoSEQ multiplex PCR, lists solely in-frame clones and lacks some. This sample yields 100,000 or so clones, of which roughly 80% are seen a single time; over 12% belongs to the top ten. Source material: PBMCs. The source is a male donor in good health and CMV-seropositive.

V usage is TRBV27 and J usage is TRBJ1-2; unclear D gene. CDR1 is MNHEY and CDR2 is SMNVEV in the germline V gene (reference sequence). Trimming took 2 bases from V and 4 from J, leaving 8 bases between them. CDR3 length equals 13 residues. CDR3 protein: CASSLGEGYGYTF. CDR3 sequence (DNA): TGTGCCAGCAGTTTAGGGGAGGGCTATGGCTACACCTTC.

This chain links TRBV7-2 with TRBJ1-3, with a tentative D call TRBD1 (6 bases). CDR3 length: 16 amino acids. V lost 5 bases and J lost 2, with 16 bases in between. CDR1 is SGHTA and CDR2 is FQGNSA in the germline V gene. This CDR3 is CASSPTRGGPGNTIYF. CDR3 nucleotides: TGTGCCAGCAGCCCTACACGAGGGGGACCTGGAAACACCATATATTTT.

The chain recombines TRBV7-2 with TRBJ1-3, with D tentatively TRBD1 (5 bases). Germline CDR1 SGHTA, CDR2 FQGNSA. The CDR3 consists of 15 residues. V was trimmed by 3 bases and J by 0 bases, leaving 9 bases between them. In nucleotides, the CDR3 is TGTGCCAGCAGCTTCGTAAGGGGCTCTGGAAACACCATATATTTT. It yields the protein CASSFVRGSGNTIYF.

In its sample, this clone was seen a few times. The CDR3 region has the DNA TGTGCCAGCAGCCCTGCGACTAGCGGGTGGAGCTCCTACAATGAGCAGTTCTTC. Amino acids: CASSPATSGWSSYNEQFF. This sequence joins TRBV5-4 and TRBJ2-1; 10 nucleotides match TRBD2. The ends lost 4 bases at V and 0 bases at J; junction bases unmatched: 10. Germline assignment: CDR1 SGHNT and CDR2 YYREEE (reference sequence). This CDR3 comprises 18 residues.

The chain uses TRBV7-9 and TRBJ1-1; D might be TRBD1 (5 bases). Germline V gene lookup returns CDR1 SEHNR and CDR2 FQNEAQ (reference sequence). V lost 5 bases to trimming and J lost 11 bases, with 18 bases between them. CDR3 length: 13 residues. For the CDR3, the DNA is TGTGCCAGCAGCCCCCCCGGGGGGGAAGTGGCTTTCTTT. It translates to CASSPPGGEVAFF.

The chain links TRBV7-2 to TRBJ2-3; 15 nucleotides agree with TRBD2. J gave up 2 bases and V 5 bases, and 5 bases lay outside the gene matches. CDR3 length: 17 amino acids. CDR1 and CDR2 (germline): SGHTA, FQGNSA. The CDR3 nucleotides read TGTGCCAGCAGCCATGGGACTAGCGGGGGGACCACAGATACGCAGTATTTT. Encoded protein: CASSHGTSGGTTDTQYF. Supplemented by reference TRBV7-2 and TRBJ2-3, the full variable domain reads GAGVSQSPSNKVTEKGKDVELRCDPISGHTALYWYRQSLGQGLEFLIYFQGNSAPDKSGLPSDRFSAERTGGSVSTLTIQRTQQEDSAVYLCASSHGTSGGTTDTQYFGPGTRLTVL.

The chain couples TRBV4-3 to TRBJ2-5; D might be TRBD2 (5 bases). The CDR3 is 12 amino acids. V shed 0 bases and J shed 12 bases, with 11 bases lying between them. CDR1 is LGHNA and CDR2 is YSLEER in the germline V gene. The CDR3 is CASSQDFGDKYF. For the CDR3, the DNA is TGCGCCAGCAGCCAAGACTTCGGGGATAAGTACTTC.

The V and J genes are TRBV5-4 and TRBJ1-2, with 7 positions matching TRBD1. V lost 2 bases and J lost 5; bases outside the gene matches: 3. This CDR3 region has 13 residues. The germline V gene encodes CDR1 SGHNT and CDR2 YYREEE (reference sequence). The CDR3 protein is CASSFDRAYGYTF. The DNA of the CDR3 is TGTGCCAGCAGCTTCGACAGGGCATATGGCTACACCTTC.

The chain recombines TRBV18 with TRBJ2-5; no definite D call. V was cut by 0 bases and J by 0 bases, with 5 bases left in between. The CDR3 totals 14 residues. The V gene's germline CDR1 is KGHSH and CDR2 LQKENI. CDR3 sequence: CASSPPENQETQYF. CDR3 bases: TGTGCCAGCTCACCACCGGAGAACCAAGAGACCCAGTACTTC.

The V call is TRBV5-6, the J call TRBJ2-3; the D gene is possibly TRBD2 (5 bases). The germline CDR1 and CDR2 sequences are SGHDT and YYEEEE. The germline V and J ends were trimmed by 2 bases and 2 bases, with 18 bases remaining between them. The CDR3 is 17 amino acids. For the CDR3, the DNA is TGTGCCAGCAGCTTCAGGACTGCCAGGAGATCCACAGATACGCAGTATTTT. It encodes CASSFRTARRSTDTQYF.

The rearrangement links TRBV9 to TRBJ1-1; the match to TRBD1 covers 7 bases. Trimming cost V 0 bases and J 0 bases; bases outside gene matches: 8. The CDR3 extends over 17 amino acids. Germline CDR1 and CDR2: SGDLS and YYNGEE. The CDR3 region is CASSVVPPGQMNTEAFF. The CDR3 DNA follows: TGTGCCAGCAGCGTAGTCCCCCCGGGACAGATGAACACTGAAGCTTTCTTT. Supplemented by reference TRBV9 and TRBJ1-1, the full variable domain reads DSGVTQTPKHLITATGQRVTLRCSPRSGDLSVYWYQQSLDQGLQFLIQYYNGEERAKGNILERFSAQQFPDLHSELNLSSLELGDSALYFCASSVVPPGQMNTEAFFGQGTRLTVV.

The V and J genes are TRBV11-2 and TRBJ1-2; TRBD1 might be the D (6 bases). Germline CDR1 reads SGHAT; CDR2 reads FQNNGV. V was shortened by 5 bases and J by 4 bases, with 11 bases between the two germline ends. This CDR3 spans 13 amino acids. The CDR3: CASSRTESYGYTF. In DNA form, the CDR3 reads TGTGCCAGCAGCCGGACAGAGAGCTATGGCTACACCTTC.

The CDR3 here is CASRDGGTVPETQYF. Here the CDR3 DNA reads TGCGCCAGCAGGGACGGCGGGACGGTCCCAGAGACCCAGTACTTC. V is TRBV10-2 and J is TRBJ2-5; a possible D gene is TRBD2 (6 bases). V lost 6 bases to trimming and J lost 4 bases, with 18 bases between them. The CDR3 runs to 15 residues. Germline CDR1 reads WSHSY; CDR2 reads SAAADI.

V gene TRBV19 combines with J gene TRBJ1-5, with D maybe TRBD1 (6 bases). The CDR3 is 13 residues long. Germline CDR1 reads LNHDA; CDR2 reads SQIVND (reference sequence). V lost 7 bases to trimming and J lost 3 bases, with 10 bases between them. CDR3 coding DNA: TGTGCCAGTAAGAGACAGGTCAATCAGCCCCAGCATTTT. Residues: CASKRQVNQPQHF.

The genes are TRBV6-5 and TRBJ1-4, with D possibly matching TRBD1 (5 bases). This CDR3 has 14 residues. The ends were cut back, 4 bases at V and 4 bases at J, with 10 bases in the middle. Germline CDR1 reads MNHEY; CDR2 reads SVGAGI. This CDR3 is CASSFRRGNEKLFF. The CDR3 coding sequence is TGTGCCAGCAGTTTCCGTAGGGGTAATGAAAAACTGTTTTTT.

The chain is built from TRBV4-1 and TRBJ2-5, with 11 positions matching TRBD1. The CDR3 loop spans 16 amino acids. J was trimmed by 5 bases and V by 3 bases; bases with no gene match: 8. Germline assignment: CDR1 MGHRA and CDR2 YSYEKL. CDR3 sequence reads: CASSQRDRGMEETQYF. The CDR3 DNA follows: TGCGCCAGCAGCCAGAGGGACAGGGGGATGGAGGAGACCCAGTACTTC.

This chain links TRBV7-8 with TRBJ2-1; the D gene is possibly TRBD1 (6 bases). CDR1 and CDR2 (germline): SGHVS, FQNEAQ. The CDR3 is 15 amino acids. Deletions cut 1 base from V and 4 bases from J, with 11 bases between. CDR3 amino acids: CASSLVGGQYNEQFF. DNA for the CDR3: TGTGCCAGCAGCTTAGTTGGGGGACAATACAATGAGCAGTTCTTC.

The chain links TRBV7-2 to TRBJ1-1; 7 nucleotides agree with TRBD1. Trimming at V came to 5 bases and at J to 5 bases, leaving 11 bases not matched to a gene. This CDR3 comprises 15 residues. The germline gives CDR1 SGHTA, CDR2 FQGNSA. CDR3 nucleotide sequence: TGTGCCAGCAGCCCAGACGACAGGGTGGGGACTGAAGCTTTCTTT. Translation: CASSPDDRVGTEAFF.

This chain connects TRBV30 to TRBJ2-3, with D possibly being TRBD2 (7 bases). The CDR3 is 14 amino acids. Germline lookup yields CDR1 GTSNPN and CDR2 SVGIG (reference sequence). V lost 1 base, J lost 5 bases, and 13 bases lay in between. CDR3 DNA sequence: TGTGCCTGGAGTGAGGGGGGGGCACGAGATACGCAGTATTTT. Translated: CAWSEGGARDTQYF.

The sample holds one count of this clone. This chain connects TRBV30 to TRBJ2-7; a possible D gene is TRBD2 (5 bases). The CDR3 covers 13 residues. Trimming pared 2 bases from V and 7 bases from J, leaving 15 bases between. CDR1 and CDR2 (germline): GTSNPN, SVGIG (reference sequence). CDR3 nucleotides: TGTGCCTGGAGTCTGGACGGGATGGGGGAGCAGTACTTC. Protein sequence: CAWSLDGMGEQYF.

This sequence joins TRBV2 and TRBJ1-5; possibly TRBD1 for D (5 bases). This CDR3 region has 14 residues. The germline gives CDR1 SNHLY, CDR2 FYNNEI. V dropped 4 bases and J dropped 6 bases, with 13 bases sitting between them. DNA of the CDR3: TGTGCCAGCAGTGCCGGTGGGGGGTTTCAGCCCCAGCATTTT. Translating gives CASSAGGGFQPQHF.

This clone showed up just a few times. In DNA, the CDR3 is TGTGCCAGCAGTTGGGAGGGCTTCTCTGGGGCCAACGTCCTGACTTTC. Protein product: CASSWEGFSGANVLTF. The chain links TRBV5-8 to TRBJ2-6, with 7 bases that match TRBD2. With 5 bases clipped from V and 0 bases from J, the junction kept 5 bases outside the gene matches. The germline CDR1 and CDR2 sequences are SGHTS and YDEGEE. This CDR3 comprises 16 residues.

The chain carries TRBV7-2 and TRBJ1-1, with 7 positions matching TRBD1. This CDR3 spans 15 amino acids. Looked up from germline, CDR1 is SGHTA and CDR2 is FQGNSA. The V gene end was trimmed by 1 base and the J gene end by 5 bases; junction bases not matched to a gene: 7. The chain's CDR3 is CASSLEAGGTTEAFF. The CDR3 DNA sequence: TGTGCCAGCAGCTTAGAGGCAGGGGGGACAACTGAAGCTTTCTTT.